This TCR beta chain was recorded in a study of tumor and adjacent non-tumor tissue in lung cancer. Germline V gene lookup returns CDR1 MNHNS and CDR2 SASEGT. V lost 4 bases, J lost 7 bases, and 10 bases lay in between. The CDR3 contains 12 residues. A modified ARM-PCR protocol with three rounds of nested PCR amplified TCRbeta. From the multiplex PCR reads, TCRdb called clonotypes with MiXCR, one entry per CDR3 protein. The sample records approximately 140,000 distinct CDR3 sequences, approximately 64% being singletons. This clonotype was counted a few times. The template was RNA from unsorted bulk tissue.

The TCR comes from a man between 60 and 75 years old with small cell lung cancer. Material for sequencing was lung tumor tissue. This chain connects TRBV6-1 to TRBJ1-2; D uncertain. The CDR3 region is CASSAEGFGYTF. For the CDR3, the DNA is TGTGCCAGCAGTGCGGAGGGTTTTGGCTACACCTTC.